These 9 T cell receptor beta chains came from one sample sequenced in a study of OX40 agonist ivuxolimab in advanced cancers. The repertoire was sequenced with immunoSEQ multiplex PCR; TCRdb's copy has only in-frame clones and lacks some. The table has 69,000 or so clones, around 89% seen once. Sample: CD4+ or CD8+ T cells sorted from blood, taken in a trial of the OX40 agonist ivuxolimab. The receptors were gathered from an adult with an advanced solid tumor such as melanoma, head and neck, liver or kidney cancer.

The chain combines TRBV29-1 with TRBJ1-6; D possibly corresponds to TRBD1 (5 bases). Germline V gene sequence: CDR1 SQVTM, CDR2 ANQGSEA. Trimming cost V 3 bases and J 5 bases, with 11 bases left between them. This CDR3 spans 14 amino acids. CDR3 coding DNA: TGCAGCGTTGACGCCCTCAGGGATAATTCACCCCTCCACTTT. It is translated as CSVDALRDNSPLHF.

The chain has TRBV9 and TRBJ2-2; D assignment may be TRBD1 or TRBD2 (6 bases each). The germline CDR1 and CDR2 sequences are SGDLS and YYNGEE. The V gene lost 0 bases and the J gene lost 3 bases, with 12 bases spanning the gap. The CDR3 is 16 amino acids. CDR3 sequence: CASSVAGGSDTGELFF. In nucleotides, the CDR3 is TGTGCCAGCAGCGTAGCCGGGGGCTCGGACACCGGGGAGCTGTTTTTT.

V gene TRBV5-4 combines with J gene TRBJ2-7; 10 positions agree with TRBD2. This CDR3 region has 16 residues. Germline CDR1 is SGHNT and CDR2 is YYREEE (reference sequence). J gave up 0 bases and V 1 base, and 4 bases lay outside the gene matches. CDR3 loop: CASSLTSGDLSYEQYF. The CDR3 region has the DNA TGTGCCAGCAGCTTGACTAGCGGGGACCTCTCCTACGAGCAGTACTTC.

V is TRBV21-1 and J is TRBJ2-7; the table names TRBD2, a call not compared with the DNA. TRBV21-1 is a listed pseudogene. The length of the CDR3 is 19 residues. In nucleotides, the CDR3 is TGTGCCAGCAGCAAACCGGCATCAGCAAACACTAGCGGGAGGCACGAGCAGTACTTC. It is translated as CASSKPASANTSGRHEQYF.

The V and J genes are TRBV5-4 and TRBJ2-5, with unresolved D. Trimming cost V 0 bases and J 0 bases, with 3 bases left between them. CDR1 is SGHNT, CDR2 YYREEE, per germline (reference sequence). CDR3 length equals 13 residues. CDR3 coding DNA: TGTGCCAGCAGCTTGGTACACCAAGAGACCCAGTACTTC. Its protein product is CASSLVHQETQYF.

This clone appeared a single time. V and J are TRBV5-4 and TRBJ2-5; D unclear. The J call may be mistaken, given a closer DNA end match to TRBJ2-7. The CDR3 has 14 amino acids. Germline CDR1 and CDR2: SGHNT and YYREEE (reference sequence). The CDR3 sequence is CASSLGPISYEQYF. DNA for the CDR3: TGTGCCAGCAGCTTAGGGCCTATATCCTACGAGCAGTACTTC.

The chain links TRBV4-2 to TRBJ2-7; a possible D gene is TRBD1 (6 bases). This CDR3 contains 16 residues. Germline V lookup: CDR1 LGHNA, CDR2 YNFKEQ. Trimming removed 2 bases at V and 3 bases at J, with 17 bases between. The DNA for the CDR3 is TGTGCCAGCAGCCAAAACCACGTCAGGGGCGTCTACGAGCAGTACTTC. It codes for CASSQNHVRGVYEQYF.

The CDR3 DNA is TGTGCCACCTCCCAGGGGGCTATAATCTCTGGGGCCAACGTCCTGACTTTC. It specifies CATSQGAIISGANVLTF. This sequence joins TRBV15 and TRBJ2-6, with 8 bases lining up with TRBD1. There are 17 residues in the CDR3. The germline V gene encodes CDR1 LNHNV and CDR2 YYDKDF (reference sequence). After removal of 8 bases from V and 0 bases from J, the junction contained 9 bases not matched to a gene.

The CDR3, as DNA: TGTGCCAGCACCTTCTCCGGGACAGGGGCCAACGAGCAGTACTTC. Amino acids: CASTFSGTGANEQYF. The chain employs TRBV5-4 and TRBJ2-7; 10 bases line up with TRBD1. Germline values: CDR1 SGHNT, CDR2 YYREEE (reference sequence). The length of the CDR3 is 15 residues. Trimming at V came to 6 bases and at J to 5 bases, leaving 11 bases not matched to a gene.